The 17 T cell receptor beta chains presented below share a single source sample, sequenced in a study of a mutant IDH1 vaccine in newly diagnosed glioma. For these TCRs, the target antigens are not known. The repertoire was sequenced with immunoSEQ multiplex PCR; TCRdb's copy has only in-frame clones and lacks some. The profile shows fewer than 100,000 clones, around 90% of them singletons. Regarding time point: week 5, during vaccination. The vaccine gave 300 ug of a 20-mer mutant IDH1 peptide subcutaneously per dose. Material: PBMCs, obtained from a glioma patient whose treatment included an IDH1 peptide vaccine. The receptor set was obtained from a woman aged 45-65 years with glioma.

This clone was seen once. V and J are TRBV4-2 and TRBJ2-7; 7 nucleotides align to TRBD1. Germline assignment: CDR1 LGHNA and CDR2 YNFKEQ. V lost 2 bases, J lost 1 base, and 5 bases stayed unmatched. The CDR3 spans 15 residues. DNA of the CDR3: TGTGCCAGCAGCCAACGACGACAGGGATCCTACGAGCAGTACTTC. Residues: CASSQRRQGSYEQYF.

The chain recombines TRBV6-7 with TRBJ2-1, with D possibly TRBD2 on 6 matching bases. Being an ORF, TRBV6-7 has a function that is uncertain. V was shortened by 10 bases and J by 4 bases, with 17 bases between the two germline ends. This CDR3 spans 14 amino acids. Written as DNA, the CDR3 is TGTGCCAAAGTACGGGACTCCCAGTACAATGAGCAGTTCTTC. This codes for CAKVRDSQYNEQFF.

The genes are TRBV29-1 and TRBJ2-1; no clear D gene. The germline V gene has CDR1 SQVTM and CDR2 ANQGSEA. The CDR3 is made up of 13 amino acids. Trimming left V 3 bases short and J 4 bases short, with 10 bases between. The CDR3 spells CSVDAQFYNEQFF. CDR3 DNA: TGCAGCGTTGATGCCCAGTTTTACAATGAGCAGTTCTTC.

The chain joins TRBV9 to TRBJ2-3; possibly TRBD2 for D (6 bases). CDR3 length equals 14 residues. Trimming left V 2 bases short and J 4 bases short, with 11 bases between. Germline V gives CDR1 SGDLS, CDR2 YYNGEE. Here the CDR3 reads CASSVGGVPDTQYF. The CDR3 nucleotides read TGTGCCAGCAGCGTGGGCGGGGTCCCAGATACGCAGTATTTT.

V usage is TRBV5-4 and J usage is TRBJ2-2; TRBD2 matches at 9 bases. Germline CDR1 and CDR2: SGHNT and YYREEE (reference sequence). This CDR3 is 17 amino acids long. Trimming took 0 bases from V and 4 from J; bases not matched to a gene: 7. The CDR3 DNA sequence: TGTGCCAGCAGCTTGGGTTTAGCGGGAGCGTCCACCGGGGAGCTGTTTTTT. Protein sequence: CASSLGLAGASTGELFF.

The chain has TRBV11-2 and TRBJ2-2, with 7 nucleotides matching TRBD1. Germline V gene sequence: CDR1 SGHAT, CDR2 FQNNGV. The CDR3 runs to 14 residues. Losses at the gene ends were 5 bases for V and 7 bases for J; bases not matched to a gene: 7. The CDR3 sequence: CASSGHRGRGELFF. DNA of the CDR3: TGTGCCAGCAGCGGCCACAGGGGTCGCGGGGAGCTGTTTTTT.

The rearrangement links TRBV5-1 to TRBJ2-7; possible D gene TRBD2, 6 bases. CDR1 and CDR2 (germline): SGHRS, YFSETQ. With 4 bases removed from V and 1 base from J, the gap between germline ends came to 15 bases. This CDR3 region has 15 residues. CDR3 region: CASSPWKEGSYEQYF. The CDR3 nucleotides read TGCGCCAGCAGCCCTTGGAAGGAGGGGTCCTACGAGCAGTACTTC.

The count of this clone is one. The rearrangement joins TRBV5-5 to TRBJ2-1; no clear D. This CDR3 is built from 13 residues. The germline gives CDR1 SGHKS, CDR2 YYEKEE (reference sequence). The V end lost 5 bases, the J end lost 8 bases, and 14 bases lay between the germline ends. The CDR3 loop reads CASRLYIKDEQFF. DNA for the CDR3: TGTGCCAGCAGGTTGTACATTAAGGATGAGCAGTTCTTC.

The rearrangement joins TRBV28 to TRBJ1-4, with D unclear. The V end lost 8 bases, the J end lost 0 bases, and 10 bases lay between the germline ends. This CDR3 comprises 14 residues. Per germline, CDR1 MDHEN and CDR2 SYDVKM. CDR3 loop: CASEGWATNEKLFF. In nucleotides, the CDR3 is TGTGCCAGCGAAGGGTGGGCAACTAATGAAAAACTGTTTTTT. Supplemented by reference TRBV28 and TRBJ1-4, the full variable domain reads DVKVTQSSRYLVKRTGEKVFLECVQDMDHENMFWYRQDPGLGLRLIYFSYDVKMKEKGDIPEGYSVSREKKERFSLILESASTNQTSMYLCASEGWATNEKLFFGSGTQLSVL.

The chain recombines TRBV6-5 with TRBJ1-1; D might be TRBD1 (6 bases). This CDR3 contains 15 residues. V dropped 5 bases and J dropped 0 bases, with 13 bases sitting between them. CDR1 MNHEY and CDR2 SVGAGI come from the germline V gene. CDR3 bases: TGTGCCAGCAGTGGAGAGGACAGCATGAACACTGAAGCTTTCTTT. This encodes CASSGEDSMNTEAFF.

This clone was counted a single time. V and J are TRBV7-9 and TRBJ2-6; TRBD1 might be the D (6 bases). The CDR3 is 15 residues long. Germline CDR1 and CDR2: SEHNR and FQNEAQ (reference sequence). CDR3 DNA: TGTGCTACTAGACAGGACCACTCTGGGGCCAACGTCCTGACTTTC. Its protein product is CATRQDHSGANVLTF.

The chain's CDR3 is CATSTRTGGSYEQYF. DNA for the CDR3: TGTGCCACCAGCACTCGGACAGGGGGGTCCTACGAGCAGTACTTC. The J gene is TRBJ2-7, the V gene TRBV15, with 10 bases aligning to TRBD1. The ends lost 4 bases at V and 1 base at J; junction bases unmatched: 4. Germline CDR1 LNHNV, CDR2 YYDKDF (reference sequence). The CDR3 extends over 15 amino acids. Together with reference TRBV15 and TRBJ2-7, the CDR3 gives the full variable domain: DAMVIQNPRYQVTQFGKPVTLSCSQTLNHNVMYWYQQKSSQAPKLLFHYYDKDFNNEADTPDNFQSRRPNTSFCFLDIRSPGLGDTAMYLCATSTRTGGSYEQYFGPGTRLTVT.

V and J are TRBV6-1 and TRBJ2-5; tentative D call: TRBD2 (6 bases). Between the trimmed V and J ends, which lost 3 bases and 2 bases, there was a span of 19 bases. Germline CDR1 reads MNHNS; CDR2 reads SASEGT. The CDR3 has 17 amino acids. Here the CDR3 reads CASSDLRDSPRQETQYF. The CDR3 nucleotides read TGTGCCAGCAGTGACCTCCGGGACTCCCCTCGGCAAGAGACCCAGTACTTC.

The V call is TRBV2, the J call TRBJ2-1; D is unclear. The germline V gene encodes CDR1 SNHLY and CDR2 FYNNEI. The ends were cut back, 4 bases at V and 1 base at J, with 11 bases in the middle. The CDR3 has 15 residues. The CDR3 reads CASSGPIPSYNEQFF. In DNA, the CDR3 is TGTGCCAGCAGTGGACCTATCCCTTCCTACAATGAGCAGTTCTTC.

The V and J genes are TRBV11-2 and TRBJ2-7; 11 bases are a match to TRBD1. V lost 5 bases, J lost 1 base, and 1 base stayed unmatched. Germline assignment: CDR1 SGHAT and CDR2 FQNNGV. CDR3 size: 14 residues. The CDR3 DNA follows: TGTGCCAGCAGCGGACAGGGGGCTTCCTACGAGCAGTACTTC. This sequence encodes CASSGQGASYEQYF.

The chain is built from TRBV7-3 and TRBJ2-5; D is undetermined. The germline V gene has CDR1 SGHTA and CDR2 FQGTGA. Between the trimmed V and J ends, which lost 5 bases and 5 bases, there was a span of 12 bases. The length of the CDR3 is 13 residues. The chain's CDR3 is CASSPKSGETQYF. The CDR3 region has the DNA TGTGCCAGCAGCCCGAAAAGTGGGGAGACCCAGTACTTC.

This chain joins TRBV11-2 and TRBJ2-5; the D call may be TRBD1 or TRBD2 (5 bases each). The CDR3 length is 13 residues. CDR1 SGHAT and CDR2 FQNNGV come from the germline V gene. Trimming pared 3 bases from V and 5 bases from J, leaving 10 bases between. CDR3 nucleotide sequence: TGTGCCAGCAGCTTGGGATGGGGGGAGACCCAGTACTTC. It is translated as CASSLGWGETQYF.